A selection of T cell receptor beta chains follows, all from one sample in a study of shared clonotypes between healthy human individuals. Using immunoSEQ multiplex PCR, the repertoire was profiled, and TCRdb retains in-frame clones only, with some absent. Among roughly 2,000,000 clones listed, around 95% were seen once. The sequenced sample consisted of naive CD8+ T cells from PBMCs. The receptors were sampled from a man between 18 and 29 years old in good health. Some clones in this sample may be carry-over from other donors' samples. CDR3s include the opening cysteine and the closing phenylalanine or tryptophan. D genes are given only for firm matches. Rows give clone size only sometimes, using once, few, many, or a class for an expanded clone.

v_gene,abundance,d_gene,j_gene,len,CDR3nt,CDR3aa
TRBV7-9,.,TRBD1,TRBJ2-7,12,TGTGCCAGCAGCGGGACAGATTACGAGCAGTACTTC,CASSGTDYEQYF
TRBV18,.,.,TRBJ1-3,13,TGTGCCAGCTCACCTCCGGTGGGTAACACCATATATTTT,CASSPPVGNTIYF
TRBV7-6,.,.,TRBJ1-1,13,TGTGCCAGCAGCCCCAAAGAGAACACTGAAGCTTTCTTT,CASSPKENTEAFF
TRBV7-9,few,TRBD1,TRBJ2-1,12,TGTGCCAGCAGCGGACAGGGGAATGAGCAGTTCTTC,CASSGQGNEQFF
TRBV7-2,.,.,TRBJ2-7,15,TGTGCCACCAACCCAGTGTTGCAGGCGTCCTACGAGCAGTACTTC,CATNPVLQASYEQYF
TRBV5-4,.,.,TRBJ2-1,12,TGTGCCAGCGGAGGGGGGCCCAATGAGCAGTTCTTC,CASGGGPNEQFF
TRBV28,.,.,TRBJ2-7,14,TGTGCCAGCAGCTTACAGGGAGACTCCTACGAGCAGTACTTC,CASSLQGDSYEQYF
TRBV6-1,.,.,TRBJ2-3,18,TGTGCCAGCAGTGAAGGGGCCCTACCGGGAGCTCGCACAGATACGCAGTATTTT,CASSEGALPGARTDTQYF
TRBV23-1,.,.,TRBJ2-4,17,TGCGCCAGCAGTCAATCGGTAATAGGGCTAGCCAAAAACATTCAGTACTTC,CASSQSVIGLAKNIQYF
TRBV15,.,.,TRBJ1-5,17,TGTGCCACCAGCAGAGATCTGTTTGATAGGGGTCTTCAGCCCCAGCATTTT,CATSRDLFDRGLQPQHF
TRBV2,once,TRBD2,TRBJ2-5,14,TGTGCCAGCAGTGAGACGGGGGGCCAAGAGACCCAGTACTTC,CASSETGGQETQYF
TRBV30,once,TRBD2,TRBJ2-7,14,TGTGCCTGTAAACCGGGGACTACTTCCTACGAGCAGTACTTC,CACKPGTTSYEQYF
TRBV5-8,.,.,TRBJ2-7,13,TGTGCCAGCAGCTTCGACAAGCCGTACGAGCAGTACTTC,CASSFDKPYEQYF
TRBV12-5,.,.,TRBJ1-2,12,TGTGCTAGTTGGGGTGGAGGGGCTGGCTACACCTTC,CASWGGGAGYTF
TRBV27,.,TRBD2,TRBJ2-2,17,TGTGCCAGCAGTTTTACTCGCGGGAGGGCCACCACCGGGGAGCTGTTTTTT,CASSFTRGRATTGELFF
TRBV19,once,TRBD1,TRBJ2-1,16,TGTGCCAGTAGTAAACCGGGACAGGGGACTTACAATGAGCAGTTCTTC,CASSKPGQGTYNEQFF
TRBV30,.,TRBD1,TRBJ2-1,15,TGTGCCTGGGCGACAGGGGTCAGCTCCTACAATGAGCAGTTCTTC,CAWATGVSSYNEQFF
TRBV28,.,.,TRBJ1-2,13,TGTGCCAGCAGTTTAGGGGGACCAAATGGCTACACCTTC,CASSLGGPNGYTF
TRBV2,.,.,TRBJ2-7,13,TGTGCCAGCAGTGAAGGCTCCTACTACGAGCAGTACTTC,CASSEGSYYEQYF
TRBV7-9,.,TRBD1,TRBJ1-3,19,TGTGCCAGCAGCTTAGCGAGAGTTGGGACAGGGCCCTCTGGAAACACCATATATTTT,CASSLARVGTGPSGNTIYF
TRBV10-1,.,.,TRBJ2-7,15,TGCGCCAGCAGCTCCGGGACGAGAAGCTCCTACGAGCAGTACTTC,CASSSGTRSSYEQYF
TRBV19,.,.,TRBJ2-2,15,TGTGCCAGTAGTGTAGACGGGCGGGCTTCCGGGGAGCTGTTTTTT,CASSVDGRASGELFF
TRBV7-9,.,TRBD2,TRBJ2-1,16,TGTGCCAGCAGCTTAGTCGGAGGACTAGCGGGTAATGAGCAGTTCTTC,CASSLVGGLAGNEQFF
TRBV10-3,.,TRBD1,TRBJ2-7,18,TGTGCCATCAGTGAGTTCGAAGGGACAGGGAAGGCCGGCTACGAGCAGTACTTC,CAISEFEGTGKAGYEQYF
TRBV25-1,once,.,TRBJ1-1,14,TGTGCCAGCAGTGAACGATTGGCAGGAGCTGAAGCTTTCTTT,CASSERLAGAEAFF
TRBV29-1,.,.,TRBJ1-1,18,TGCAGCTATTTGGGAACGGTGGGAAAAAGGGGGATGAACACTGAAGCTTTCTTT,CSYLGTVGKRGMNTEAFF
TRBV11-2,.,.,TRBJ2-2,13,TGTGCCAGCAGCCGACTACTACCCGGGGAGCTGTTTTTT,CASSRLLPGELFF
TRBV28,.,TRBD2,TRBJ2-3,17,TGTGCCAGCAGTTCCACCTTAACTAGCGCCCTGACGTATACGCAGTATTTT,CASSSTLTSALTYTQYF
TRBV13,.,.,TRBJ2-2,17,TGTGCCAGCAGCTTAGGCCCTGGTTTCCTTAACACCGGGGAGCTGTTTTTT,CASSLGPGFLNTGELFF
TRBV7-9,.,.,TRBJ2-5,12,TGTGCCAGCAGCTTAGCGGTGGAGACCCAGTACTTC,CASSLAVETQYF
TRBV7-9,.,.,TRBJ2-4,15,TGTGCCAGCAGCGACGGACTGGTAACCAAAAACATTCAGTACTTC,CASSDGLVTKNIQYF
TRBV9,.,TRBD2,TRBJ2-1,18,TGTGCCAGCAGCACAGGGAAAATAGCGGGAGTTAGGCACAATGAGCAGTTCTTC,CASSTGKIAGVRHNEQFF
TRBV6-5,.,TRBD1,TRBJ2-1,16,TGTGCCAGCAGTTATGTTAGAGCAGGGGGTAGGAATGAGCAGTTCTTC,CASSYVRAGGRNEQFF
TRBV11-1,.,.,TRBJ1-4,16,TGTGCCAGCAGCCCCCGGCCGGATCTCTGGGGCGAAAAACTGTTTTTT,CASSPRPDLWGEKLFF
TRBV10-3,.,.,TRBJ2-5,15,TGTGCCATCAGTGAGGCTAGGACGGTACAAGAGACCCAGTACTTC,CAISEARTVQETQYF